These 29 T cell receptor beta chains originate from one sample sequenced in a study of T cells in Graves' hyperthyroidism and ophthalmopathy. The TCR beta CDR3 regions underwent amplification using RNA transcripts as the source. RT-PCR in the first round (using the HTBI primer set) targeted the TCR CDR3. TCRdb processed the multiplex PCR reads anew with MiXCR; each CDR3 protein has one entry. The sample lists about 760,000 distinct CDR3 sequences, around a third occurring once. Sequencing used blood. The receptors shown here come from a woman in her 40s with Graves' hyperthyroidism.

This clonotype was seen a handful of times. V and J are TRBV4-3 and TRBJ2-5; 10 nucleotides agree with TRBD1. CDR1 is LGHNA and CDR2 is YSLEER in the germline V gene. Trimming removed 3 bases from V and 3 bases from J; junction bases left unmatched: 4. The CDR3 totals 15 residues. This chain's CDR3 is CASSHSGTGEETQYF. The DNA for the CDR3 is TGCGCCAGCAGCCACTCCGGGACAGGGGAAGAGACCCAGTACTTC.

The chain carries TRBV10-3 and TRBJ2-1, with 8 bases that match TRBD2. The CDR3 totals 14 residues. The ends lost 11 bases at V and 9 bases at J; junction bases unmatched: 15. Germline assignment: CDR1 ENHRY and CDR2 SYGVKD. CDR3 sequence: CASGAGDHWGEQFF. For the CDR3, the DNA is TGTGCCTCTGGAGCGGGAGACCACTGGGGTGAGCAGTTCTTC.

V and J are TRBV30 and TRBJ1-2, with D hard to call. The CDR3 spans 12 residues. V lost 7 bases and J 5 bases, leaving 14 bases between the germline ends. Germline CDR1 reads GTSNPN; CDR2 reads SVGIG (reference sequence). The CDR3 region has the DNA TGTGCCTTTGACGGAAGATTTTATGGCTACACCTTC. This encodes CAFDGRFYGYTF.

This clonotype was picked up many times. V is TRBV7-3 and J is TRBJ2-7, with D possibly being TRBD2 (6 bases). V was trimmed by 0 bases and J by 6 bases, leaving 12 bases between them. The CDR3 length is 14 residues. Germline assignment: CDR1 SGHTA and CDR2 FQGTGA. CDR3 nucleotide sequence: TGTGCCAGCAGCTTAACGAGGGACTCCCGCGAGCAGTACTTC. This codes for CASSLTRDSREQYF.

This clonotype was counted only a few times. The chain recombines TRBV7-2 with TRBJ2-2, with TRBD1 matching 9 bases. V was pared by 3 bases and J by 5 bases, with 7 bases of the junction left unmatched. CDR1 SGHTA and CDR2 FQGNSA come from the germline V gene. CDR3 length: 16 residues. The CDR3 protein is CASSFGTGLETGELFF. CDR3 coding DNA: TGTGCCAGCAGCTTCGGGACAGGGTTAGAGACCGGGGAGCTGTTTTTT.

Turning to this clonotype: This may stem from a read error, because a much larger clone lies one nucleotide away. J is TRBJ2-7 and V is TRBV2; D is possibly TRBD1 or TRBD2 (6 bases each). The CDR3 totals 17 residues. Trimming removed 7 bases at V and 7 bases at J, with 29 bases between. Germline V gene sequence: CDR1 SNHLY, CDR2 FYNNEI. Here the CDR3 reads CASMTGTSGLFGMEQYF. For the CDR3, the DNA is TGTGCCAGCATGACCGGGACATCGGGACTGTTTGGTATGGAGCAGTACTTC.

This rearrangement joins TRBV7-2 to TRBJ1-2; D not resolved. This CDR3 comprises 11 residues. V shed 4 bases and J shed 8 bases, with 8 bases lying between them. Per the germline V gene, CDR1 is SGHTA and CDR2 is FQGNSA. CDR3 sequence reads: CASSSYSGYTF. In DNA, the CDR3 is TGTGCCAGCAGCTCCTATAGCGGCTACACCTTC.

The chain uses TRBV10-3 and TRBJ2-3, with D maybe TRBD2 (7 bases). Germline V lookup: CDR1 ENHRY, CDR2 SYGVKD. The CDR3 is made up of 17 amino acids. The V end was cut by 2 bases, the J end by 6 bases, with 21 bases between. The CDR3 is CAISEPGGAGASDTQYF. DNA of the CDR3: TGTGCCATCAGTGAGCCTGGGGGGGCGGGAGCATCGGATACGCAGTATTTT.

This clonotype was seen more than once but under ten times. V gene TRBV7-2 combines with J gene TRBJ1-2; 7 nucleotides match TRBD1. Germline CDR1 reads SGHTA; CDR2 reads FQGNSA. The CDR3 extends over 15 amino acids. The V and J ends lost 5 bases and 2 bases, in that order; junction bases with no gene match: 8. This CDR3 reads CASSPHRGGNYGYTF. DNA of the CDR3: TGTGCCAGCAGCCCCCACAGGGGAGGAAACTATGGCTACACCTTC. Filled out from reference TRBV7-2 and TRBJ1-2, the complete variable domain reads GAGVSQSPSNKVTEKGKDVELRCDPISGHTALYWYRQSLGQGLEFLIYFQGNSAPDKSGLPSDRFSAERTGGSVSTLTIQRTQQEDSAVYLCASSPHRGGNYGYTFGSGTRLTVV.

This clonotype was picked up a small number of times. The CDR3 sequence is CASSHNRVGEAFF. The DNA of the CDR3 is TGCGCCAGCAGCCACAACAGGGTAGGGGAAGCTTTCTTT. The V call is TRBV10-2, the J call TRBJ1-1, with D possibly being TRBD1 (6 bases). V was clipped by 6 bases and J by 8 bases, with 16 bases between them. The CDR3 loop spans 13 amino acids. Germline CDR1 and CDR2: WSHSY and SAAADI.

This clonotype was seen only a few times. J is TRBJ1-1 and V is TRBV24-1; the D is unclear. CDR1 and CDR2 (germline): KGHDR, SFDVKD. This CDR3 region has 15 residues. V was trimmed by 3 bases and J by 8 bases, leaving 18 bases between them. CDR3 sequence (DNA): TGTGCCACCAGTGATGGAGACTTATACGGAAAAGAAGCTTTCTTT. Translating it yields CATSDGDLYGKEAFF.

This clonotype has just one count. A single base separates this from a much larger clone, so it may be a read error. Since no conserved phenylalanine or tryptophan closes the CDR3, a read error is the likely cause. This sequence joins TRBV7-9 and TRBJ1-1, with 9 bases aligning to TRBD1. V was clipped by 5 bases and J by 3 bases; unmatched bases: 4. The CDR3 sequence is 14 residues long. Germline CDR1 and CDR2: SEHNR and FQNEAQ (reference sequence). CDR3 sequence (DNA): TGTGCCAGCAGCCCCGGGACAGGGTACACTGAAGCTTTCCTT. This gives the protein CASSPGTGYTEAFL.

This clonotype was counted at least ten times. The chain joins TRBV7-6 to TRBJ1-5, with 8 bases aligning to TRBD1. J gave up 8 bases and V 1 base, and 4 bases lay outside the gene matches. Per the germline V gene, CDR1 is SGHVS and CDR2 is FNYEAQ. The CDR3 length is 14 residues. The CDR3 is CASSLGQGSKPQHF. The CDR3 DNA is TGTGCCAGCAGCTTAGGACAGGGGTCTAAGCCCCAGCATTTT. Looking up the rest from reference TRBV7-6 and TRBJ1-5 gives the full variable domain: GAGVSQSPRYKVTKRGQDVALRCDPISGHVSLYWYRQALGQGPEFLTYFNYEAQQDKSGLPNDRFSAERPEGSISTLTIQRTEQRDSAMYRCASSLGQGSKPQHFGDGTRLSIL.

V gene TRBV13 combines with J gene TRBJ1-1; D not certain. The CDR3 covers 17 residues. Germline V gives CDR1 PRHDT, CDR2 FYEKMQ (reference sequence). Trimming took 7 bases from V and 0 from J, leaving 21 bases between them. The CDR3 DNA reads TGTGCCAGCATCGGGATCACTCTCCTCACCTTGAACACTGAAGCTTTCTTT. This gives the protein CASIGITLLTLNTEAFF.

This clonotype was counted between two and nine times. The V and J genes are TRBV20-1 and TRBJ1-1; tentative D call: TRBD1 (6 bases). There are 14 residues in the CDR3. Germline V CDR1 and CDR2: DFQATT, SNEGSKA (reference sequence). Trimming took off 3 bases at V and 2 bases at J, with 13 bases between the two ends. As DNA, the CDR3 is TGCAGTGCTAGTTCGGGACACCTAAACACTGAAGCTTTCTTT. Amino acids: CSASSGHLNTEAFF.

J is TRBJ1-3 and V is TRBV25-1; TRBD1 matches at 8 bases. V was pared by 11 bases and J by 1 base, with 7 bases of the junction left unmatched. The CDR3 has 14 residues. Germline-derived CDR1 and CDR2 are MGHDK and SYGVNS. The CDR3 DNA reads as TGTGCCTGGAGTAGGACAGGGTCTGGAAACACCATATATTTT. It translates to CAWSRTGSGNTIYF.

The chain combines TRBV10-3 with TRBJ1-1; 7 nucleotides match TRBD1. Germline CDR1 is ENHRY and CDR2 is SYGVKD. The CDR3 sequence is 13 residues long. The V gene end was trimmed by 2 bases and the J gene end by 7 bases; junction bases not matched to a gene: 4. In nucleotides, the CDR3 is TGTGCCATCAGTGAGCCGGGACAGAATGAAGCTTTCTTT. Protein sequence: CAISEPGQNEAFF.

The sample holds many counts of this clonotype. This chain joins TRBV29-1 and TRBJ1-2; possible D gene TRBD1, 5 bases. V was pared by 7 bases and J by 7 bases, with 19 bases between. CDR3 size: 13 residues. Germline V gene sequence: CDR1 SQVTM, CDR2 ANQGSEA. CDR3 sequence: CSGAGDQRSGYTF. The CDR3 DNA sequence: TGCAGCGGGGCTGGGGACCAACGAAGTGGCTACACCTTC.

This chain joins TRBV12-3 or TRBV12-4 and TRBJ1-2, with D unclear. V was cut by 9 bases and J by 4 bases, with 18 bases left in between. The CDR3 sequence is 14 residues long. In DNA form, the CDR3 reads TGTGCCAGTTTGGGCCGAGCCTCGTCCTATGGCTACACCTTC. Amino acid sequence: CASLGRASSYGYTF.

The chain couples TRBV30 to TRBJ2-7; D perhaps matches TRBD2 (6 bases). Trimming removed 0 bases at V and 12 bases at J, with 12 bases between. This CDR3 has 11 amino acids. CDR1 GTSNPN and CDR2 SVGIG come from the germline V gene (reference sequence). The DNA for the CDR3 is TGTGCCTGGAGTGTGGGTGCCGGGGGGTACTTC. Translated, it gives CAWSVGAGGYF.

On this clonotype: One end of the junction is discordant with germline, which a read error may explain. The rearrangement uses TRBV12-3 or TRBV12-4 and TRBJ1-5; a possible D gene is TRBD1 (5 bases). The CDR3 runs 14 residues. The CDR3 spells CASSLKGNGQPHHF. The CDR3 DNA reads TGTGCCAGCAGTTTGAAGGGGAACGGTCAGCCCCACCATTTT.

This clonotype was observed at least ten times. This chain connects TRBV4-2 to TRBJ2-7; 10 nucleotides match TRBD2. This CDR3 comprises 15 residues. CDR1 and CDR2 from the germline V gene are LGHNA and YNFKEQ. The V gene end was trimmed by 0 bases and the J gene end by 7 bases; junction bases not matched to a gene: 6. CDR3 sequence: CASSQDTSGTAEQYF. The DNA for the CDR3 is TGTGCCAGCAGCCAAGATACTAGCGGGACCGCGGAGCAGTACTTC.

This clonotype was counted between two and nine times. The chain carries TRBV9 and TRBJ2-7; D unresolved. Germline lookup yields CDR1 SGDLS and CDR2 YYNGEE. The CDR3 contains 15 residues. V gave up 0 bases and J gave up 1 base, with 11 bases separating them. CDR3 in amino acids: CASSVGGQQSYEQYF. DNA for the CDR3: TGTGCCAGCAGCGTAGGAGGTCAGCAATCCTACGAGCAGTACTTC.

This clonotype has just a few counts. J is TRBJ2-2 and V is TRBV19; 9 nucleotides match TRBD1. This CDR3 has 16 residues. V gave up 5 bases and J gave up 3 bases; unmatched junction bases: 7. Per the germline V gene, CDR1 is LNHDA and CDR2 is SQIVND (reference sequence). The CDR3: CASSPVDRGYTGELFF. The CDR3, as DNA: TGTGCCAGTAGTCCAGTGGACAGGGGTTACACCGGGGAGCTGTTTTTT.

There are a few counts of this clonotype. The chain combines TRBV29-1 with TRBJ1-5; TRBD1 is a possible D gene (6 bases). Germline CDR1 and CDR2: SQVTM and ANQGSEA. Trimming took 6 bases from V and 3 from J, leaving 15 bases between them. The CDR3 consists of 14 residues. As DNA, the CDR3 is TGCAGCGTGGCCGAGGGGGGGATCAATCAGCCCCAGCATTTT. Protein: CSVAEGGINQPQHF.

This clonotype has a count of ten or more. The rearrangement links TRBV2 to TRBJ2-5; D might be TRBD2 (6 bases). The CDR3 has 13 amino acids. The V end lost 11 bases, the J end lost 1 base, and 14 bases lay between the germline ends. CDR1 and CDR2 (germline): SNHLY, FYNNEI. The CDR3 coding sequence is TGTGCCTGTGGCCGGGACTTCCAAGAGACCCAGTACTTC. Protein product: CACGRDFQETQYF. The whole variable domain, filled in from reference TRBV2 and TRBJ2-5, reads EPEVTQTPSHQVTQMGQEVILRCVPISNHLYFYWYRQILGQKVEFLVSFYNNEISEKSEIFDDQFSVERPDGSNFTLKIRSTKLEDSAMYFCACGRDFQETQYFGPGTRLLVL.

To note about this clonotype: The junction shows a germline mismatch at one end, possibly a read error. The V gene is TRBV5-1, the J gene TRBJ1-2, with TRBD1 matching 7 bases. The CDR3 spans 16 residues. CDR1 is SGHRS, CDR2 YFSETQ, per germline. The CDR3 bases are TGTGCCAGCAGCCAAGCCCCAGCGCGAGGGACAGTGGGCTACACCTTC. Amino acids: CASSQAPARGTVGYTF.

The chain carries TRBV29-1 and TRBJ1-5; 11 bases are shared with TRBD1. The CDR3 consists of 13 residues. From germline, CDR1 is SQVTM and CDR2 ANQGSEA. Losses at the gene ends were 7 bases for V and 5 bases for J; bases not matched to a gene: 4. CDR3 loop: CSAWDRGDQPQHF. The CDR3 nucleotides are TGCAGCGCTTGGGACAGGGGGGATCAGCCCCAGCATTTT.

This clonotype was observed many times. V is TRBV12-3 or TRBV12-4 and J is TRBJ2-7; D not certain. CDR3 length: 13 residues. V shed 4 bases and J shed 4 bases, with 11 bases lying between them. CDR3 sequence reads: CASSYPTPYEQYF. CDR3 sequence (DNA): TGTGCCAGCAGTTACCCTACCCCTTACGAGCAGTACTTC.